This T cell receptor (beta chain) originates from a study of vaccination and CD4 T cells after COVID-19. Sequencing of cultured CD4+ T cell DNA used the Oncomine TCR Beta short-read assay. TCRdb redid the calling of the PCR reads with MiXCR, one entry per CDR3 protein. The sample carries approximately 7,600 distinct CDR3 sequences, around a third recorded once. This clonotype was seen only a few times. Its antigen is unidentified. Treatment: approximately nine-day PBMC culture with coronavirus spike peptide pools or control peptides (ViraFEST assay). Before the COVID-19 pandemic (2011-2018), CD4+ T cells were obtained from the unexposed donor. Peptide-pool expansion of antigen-specific T cells preceded TCR sequencing in ViraFEST. The authors cultured two million PBMCs per well with about 10 IU/ml IL-2 and around 9.2 ug/ml peptide pools. The sequence came from a human donor in good health. The source material was CD4+ T cells from blood, cultured in vitro.

Written as DNA, the CDR3 is TGTGCCAGCAGCTTCGAAAGACCAGGGGATTCACCCCTCCACTTT. Amino acids: CASSFERPGDSPLHF. The chain carries TRBV7-9 and TRBJ1-6; TRBD1 is a possible D gene (6 bases). Germline V lookup: CDR1 SEHNR, CDR2 FQNEAQ (reference sequence). V was trimmed by 3 bases and J by 8 bases, leaving 14 bases between them. CDR3 length equals 15 residues.